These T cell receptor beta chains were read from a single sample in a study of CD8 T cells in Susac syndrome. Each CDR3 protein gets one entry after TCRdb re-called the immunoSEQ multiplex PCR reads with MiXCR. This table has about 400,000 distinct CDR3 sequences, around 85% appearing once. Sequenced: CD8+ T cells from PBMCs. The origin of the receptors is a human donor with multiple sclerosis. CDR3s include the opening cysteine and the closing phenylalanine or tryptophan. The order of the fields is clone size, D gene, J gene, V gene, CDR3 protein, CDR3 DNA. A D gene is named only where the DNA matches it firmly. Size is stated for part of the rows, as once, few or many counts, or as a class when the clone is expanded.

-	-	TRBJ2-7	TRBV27	CASSSYVLRSGEQYF	TGTGCCAGCAGTTCTTATGTACTGCGATCAGGCGAGCAGTACTTC
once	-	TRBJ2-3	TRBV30	CAWNRGGLLAQYF	TGTGCCTGGAACCGAGGCGGGTTGTTGGCGCAGTATTTT
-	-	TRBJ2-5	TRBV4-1	CASSQDGLGETQYF	TGCGCCAGCAGCCAAGATGGTTTAGGGGAGACCCAGTACTTC
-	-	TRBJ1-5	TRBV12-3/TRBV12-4	CASSSGEINQPQHF	TGTGCCAGCAGTTCGGGGGAAATCAATCAGCCCCAGCATTTT
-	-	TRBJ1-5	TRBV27	CASSWTFNQPQHF	TGTGCCAGCAGTTGGACCTTCAATCAGCCCCAGCATTTT
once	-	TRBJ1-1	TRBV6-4	CASSDSRLDTEAFF	TGTGCCAGCAGTGACTCTAGACTCGACACTGAAGCTTTCTTT
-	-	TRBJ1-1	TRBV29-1	CSVEVGAEAFF	TGCAGCGTTGAGGTAGGGGCCGAAGCTTTCTTT
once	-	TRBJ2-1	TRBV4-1	CASSQDGETYNEQFF	TGCGCCAGCAGCCAAGATGGGGAGACCTACAATGAGCAGTTCTTC
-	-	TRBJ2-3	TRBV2	CASSFPPDGDTQYF	TGTGCCAGCAGTTTCCCCCCGGATGGAGATACGCAGTATTTT
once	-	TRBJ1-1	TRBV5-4	CASSDDDGEAFF	TGTGCCAGCAGCGATGATGACGGTGAAGCTTTCTTT
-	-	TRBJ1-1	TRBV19	CASSMILGVMNTEAFF	TGTGCCAGTAGTATGATTTTAGGGGTCATGAACACTGAAGCTTTCTTT
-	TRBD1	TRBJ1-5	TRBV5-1	CASSLGTGDSNQPQHF	TGCGCCAGCAGCTTGGGAACAGGGGATAGCAATCAGCCCCAGCATTTT
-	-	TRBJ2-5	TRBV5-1	CASASGRRYQETQYF	TGCGCCAGCGCCAGCGGACGGAGGTACCAAGAGACCCAGTACTTC
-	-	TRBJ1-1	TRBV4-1	CASSQDPGAGTEAFF	TGCGCCAGCAGCCAAGATCCAGGGGCGGGGACTGAAGCTTTCTTT
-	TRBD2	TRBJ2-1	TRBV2	CASRPSGSMGGDEQFF	TGTGCCAGCAGACCCAGCGGGAGCATGGGAGGCGATGAGCAGTTCTTC
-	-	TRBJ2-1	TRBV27	CASSSTSWQKQFF	TGTGCCAGCAGTTCGACATCCTGGCAAAAGCAGTTCTTC
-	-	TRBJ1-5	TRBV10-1	CASSDGHTYSNQPQHF	TGCGCCAGCAGTGACGGGCACACGTATAGCAATCAGCCCCAGCATTTT
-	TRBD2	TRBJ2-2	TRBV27	CASSLSSGRITGELFF	TGTGCCAGCAGTTTATCGAGCGGGAGAATCACCGGGGAGCTGTTTTTT
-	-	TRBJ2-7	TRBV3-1	CASSQAIRGPSNEQYF	TGTGCCAGCAGCCAAGCTATCAGGGGACCCTCCAACGAGCAGTACTTC
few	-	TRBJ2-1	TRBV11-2	CASSPGLGQFF	TGTGCCAGCAGCCCAGGACTCGGACAGTTCTTC
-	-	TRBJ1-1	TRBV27	CASSFGLGQGAEAFF	TGTGCCAGCAGTTTCGGTCTTGGGCAAGGGGCTGAAGCTTTCTTT
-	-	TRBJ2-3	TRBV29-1	CSVEDPREIRPSDTQYF	TGCAGCGTTGAAGATCCTAGGGAAATCCGACCTTCAGATACGCAGTATTTT
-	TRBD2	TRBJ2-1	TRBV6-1	CASSEREVNEQFF	TGTGCCAGCAGTGAGCGGGAGGTCAATGAGCAGTTCTTC
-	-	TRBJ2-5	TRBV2	CASRGQGHQETQYF	TGTGCCAGCAGGGGGCAGGGACACCAAGAGACCCAGTACTTC
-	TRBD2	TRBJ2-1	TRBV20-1	CSARDLSGRGDEQFF	TGCAGTGCTAGAGATCTTAGCGGGAGAGGCGATGAGCAGTTCTTC
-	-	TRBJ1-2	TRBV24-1	CATPPRRPAGGYTF	TGTGCCACCCCCCCGCGACGGCCGGCGGGGGGCTACACCTTC
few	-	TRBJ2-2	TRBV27	CASSLMNTGELFF	TGTGCCAGCAGTTTAATGAACACCGGGGAGCTGTTTTTT
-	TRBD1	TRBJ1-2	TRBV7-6	CATQGINYGYTF	TGTGCCACACAGGGGATTAACTATGGCTACACCTTC
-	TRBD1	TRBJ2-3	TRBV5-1	CASSPGQGTDTQYF	TGTGCCAGTAGCCCGGGACAGGGAACAGATACGCAGTATTTT
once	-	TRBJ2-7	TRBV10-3	CAISASYRDEQYF	TGTGCCATCAGTGCTTCATACAGGGACGAGCAGTACTTC
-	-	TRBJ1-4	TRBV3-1	CASSQTTSIDNEKLFF	TGTGCCAGCAGCCAGACAACCTCCATCGATAATGAAAAACTGTTTTTT
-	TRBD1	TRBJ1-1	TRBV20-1	CSARDLGQVGEAFF	TGCAGTGCTAGAGATTTGGGACAGGTGGGGGAGGCTTTCTTT
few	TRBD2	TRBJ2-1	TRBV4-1	CASSQKGTSSEQFF	TGCGCCAGCAGCCAAAAAGGGACTAGCAGCGAGCAGTTCTTC
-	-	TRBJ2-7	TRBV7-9	CASSFLTGAYEQYF	TGTGCCAGCAGCTTTTTGACCGGGGCCTACGAGCAGTACTTC
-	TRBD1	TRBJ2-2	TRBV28	CASSWDRDSGELFF	TGTGCCAGCAGTTGGGACAGGGATAGCGGGGAGCTGTTTTTT
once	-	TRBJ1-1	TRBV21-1	CASSRLVEAFF	TGTGCCAGCAGCCGGTTGGTTGAAGCTTTCTTT
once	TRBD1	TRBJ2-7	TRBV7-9	CASSMGQPPYEQYF	TGTGCCAGCAGCATGGGACAGCCTCCCTACGAGCAGTACTTC
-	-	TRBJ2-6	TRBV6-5	CASSWYSGANVLTF	TGTGCCAGCAGTTGGTACTCTGGGGCCAACGTCCTGACTTTC
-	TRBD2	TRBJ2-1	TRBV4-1	CASSQGSGSFYNEQFF	TGCGCCAGCAGCCAAGGCAGCGGGAGCTTCTACAATGAGCAGTTCTTC
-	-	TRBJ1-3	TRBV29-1	CSVSFSGNTIYF	TGCAGCGTTTCCTTCTCTGGAAACACCATATATTTT
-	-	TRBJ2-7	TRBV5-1	CASSLGQEGAYEQYF	TGCGCCAGCAGCCTAGGCCAGGAAGGGGCCTACGAGCAGTACTTC